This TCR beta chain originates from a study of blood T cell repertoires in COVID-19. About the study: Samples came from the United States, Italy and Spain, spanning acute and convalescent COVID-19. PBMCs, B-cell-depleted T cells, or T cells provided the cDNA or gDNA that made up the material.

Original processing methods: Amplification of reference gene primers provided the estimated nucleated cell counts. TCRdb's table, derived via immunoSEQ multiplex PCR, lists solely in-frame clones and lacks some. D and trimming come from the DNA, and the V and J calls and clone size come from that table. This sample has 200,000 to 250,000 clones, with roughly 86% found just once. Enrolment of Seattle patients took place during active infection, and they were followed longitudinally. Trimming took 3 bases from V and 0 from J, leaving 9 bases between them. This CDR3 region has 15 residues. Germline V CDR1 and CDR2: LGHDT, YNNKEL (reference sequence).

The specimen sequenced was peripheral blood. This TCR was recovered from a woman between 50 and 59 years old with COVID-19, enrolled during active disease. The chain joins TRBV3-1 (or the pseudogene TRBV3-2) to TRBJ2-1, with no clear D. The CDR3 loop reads CASSQRHFSYNEQFF. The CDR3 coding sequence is TGTGCCAGCAGCCAGAGACACTTCTCCTACAATGAGCAGTTCTTC.